The rows below give T cell receptor beta chains drawn from one sample of a study of identical twins. TCRdb reprocessed the 5' RACE reads with MiXCR, giving one entry per CDR3 protein. Of about 1.7 million distinct CDR3 sequences detected, roughly a third appear once; the ten largest clones hold over 0.25%. The sample consisted of cord blood. The receptors come from a newborn girl in good health. The CDR3 runs from the conserved cysteine through the conserved F or W. The D gene is left open where the match is weak. Clone sizes are given selectively: once, few, many, or a class where the clone is expanded.

v_gene,abundance,d_gene,j_gene,CDR3aa,CDR3nt
TRBV27,few,TRBD1,TRBJ2-1,CASSPNRGREQFF,TGTGCCAGCAGCCCTAACAGGGGACGTGAGCAGTTCTTC
TRBV28,-,TRBD2,TRBJ2-7,CASGSLTSGDYEQYF,TGTGCCAGCGGATCCTTGACTAGCGGGGACTACGAGCAGTACTTC
TRBV6-5,-,TRBD2,TRBJ2-3,CASTRGGYTDTQYF,TGTGCCAGCACCCGCGGGGGGTACACAGATACGCAGTATTTT
TRBV20-1,-,TRBD1,TRBJ1-2,CSARSPGQGTGGYTF,TGCAGTGCTAGATCTCCGGGACAGGGGACGGGTGGCTACACCTTC
TRBV6-4,-,-,TRBJ2-1,CASSDGRSSYNEQFF,TGTGCCAGCAGTGACGGGAGGAGCTCCTACAATGAGCAGTTCTTC
TRBV7-9,-,TRBD1,TRBJ1-1,CASSLKFQGATEAFF,TGTGCCAGCAGCTTAAAGTTCCAGGGGGCAACTGAAGCTTTCTTT
TRBV24-1,-,-,TRBJ2-7,CATCPVDGYEQYF,TGTGCCACCTGCCCTGTGGACGGCTACGAGCAGTACTTC
TRBV28,-,TRBD1,TRBJ2-7,CASSSRDRIYEQYF,TGTGCCAGCAGTTCCCGGGACAGGATCTACGAGCAGTACTTC
TRBV27,-,TRBD2,TRBJ2-3,CASSLSRREQGDTQYF,TGTGCCAGCAGTTTATCCAGGCGGGAGCAGGGAGATACGCAGTATTTT
TRBV20-1,few,-,TRBJ2-3,CSATLASTDTQYF,TGCAGTGCTACCCTGGCTTCGACAGATACGCAGTATTTT
TRBV12-5,-,-,TRBJ2-5,CASGLGTVETQYF,TGTGCTAGTGGTTTGGGGACCGTAGAGACCCAGTACTTC
TRBV20-1,-,-,TRBJ1-5,CSANAGVSSNQPQHF,TGCAGTGCTAATGCGGGAGTTTCTAGCAATCAGCCCCAGCATTTT
TRBV3-1,-,TRBD2,TRBJ2-7,CASSQVSTSGGTSYEQYF,TGTGCCAGCAGCCAAGTGAGTACTAGCGGGGGTACCTCCTACGAGCAGTACTTC
TRBV4-1,-,TRBD2,TRBJ2-1,CASSQVIGLAAYNEQFF,TGCGCCAGCAGCCAAGTAATCGGACTAGCCGCCTACAATGAGCAGTTCTTC
TRBV14,-,TRBD1,TRBJ2-2,CASAIRARGMNTGELFF,TGTGCCAGCGCAATACGAGCCAGGGGGATGAACACCGGGGAGCTGTTTTTT
TRBV20-1,-,TRBD2,TRBJ2-7,CSASYATSDYEQYF,TGCAGTGCTAGTTACGCGACTAGCGACTACGAGCAGTACTTC
TRBV27,-,TRBD1,TRBJ1-1,CASSLSTGGVTEAFF,TGTGCCAGCAGTTTATCGACAGGGGGAGTCACTGAAGCTTTCTTT
TRBV9,few,-,TRBJ2-1,CASSVVVGPHEQFF,TGTGCCAGCAGCGTAGTTGTGGGGCCGCATGAGCAGTTCTTC
TRBV28,few,-,TRBJ2-4,CASTPGYRKNIQYF,TGTGCCAGCACCCCGGGGTACCGCAAAAACATTCAGTACTTC
TRBV24-1,few,TRBD2,TRBJ2-3,CATSLTGGQDTQYF,TGTGCCACCAGTTTGACGGGGGGGCAGGATACGCAGTATTTT
TRBV6-2/TRBV6-3,-,-,TRBJ1-5,CASSDRTSNQPQHF,TGTGCCAGCAGCGACAGGACAAGCAATCAGCCCCAGCATTTT
TRBV6-1,once,-,TRBJ2-5,CASSGAGLQETQYF,TGTGCCAGCAGTGGAGCCGGGCTTCAAGAGACCCAGTACTTC
TRBV15,-,-,TRBJ2-1,CATSRDPFFSSDEQFF,TGTGCCACCAGCAGAGACCCATTTTTTTCGAGCGATGAGCAGTTCTTC
TRBV18,-,-,TRBJ1-2,CASSPSDYGYTF,TGTGCCAGCTCACCCAGTGACTATGGCTACACCTTC
TRBV20-1,-,-,TRBJ2-7,CSTTTLAAGYEQYF,TGCAGTACTACCACACTAGCTGCTGGCTACGAGCAGTACTTC
TRBV6-2/TRBV6-3,-,-,TRBJ1-4,CASSYSIRTTNEKPFF,TGTGCCAGCAGTTACTCGATACGGACAACTAATGAAAAACCGTTTTTT
TRBV4-1,few,TRBD1,TRBJ1-2,CASSQEGRTGGSYYGYTF,TGCGCCAGCAGCCAAGAAGGAAGGACAGGGGGTTCCTACTATGGCTACACCTTC
TRBV20-1,once,-,TRBJ1-1,CSARRGVEAFF,TGCAGTGCTCGGAGGGGGGTTGAAGCTTTCTTT
TRBV18,-,-,TRBJ1-2,CASSPGMKGFNYGYTF,TGTGCCAGCTCACCAGGGATGAAAGGATTTAACTATGGCTACACCTTC
TRBV9,few,TRBD1,TRBJ1-4,CARADGYRGEKLFF,TGTGCCAGAGCAGATGGGTACAGGGGTGAAAAACTGTTTTTT
TRBV2,few,-,TRBJ1-4,CASSEAGGTREKLFF,TGTGCCAGCAGTGAAGCAGGGGGGACCAGGGAAAAACTGTTTTTT
TRBV7-2,few,-,TRBJ2-7,CASSFRLSYLDYNEQYF,TGTGCCAGCAGCTTCCGACTCTCTTACCTTGACTACAATGAGCAGTACTTC
TRBV25-1,-,-,TRBJ1-1,CACSPMRGLGDTEAFF,TGTGCCTGCAGTCCCATGAGGGGACTAGGTGACACTGAAGCTTTCTTT
TRBV2,few,TRBD2,TRBJ2-7,CASSTGLAVGYEQYF,TGTGCCAGCAGTACGGGACTAGCGGTGGGCTACGAGCAGTACTTC
TRBV12-3/TRBV12-4,few,TRBD2,TRBJ2-1,CASSLGGTSGRGEQFF,TGTGCCAGCAGTTTAGGGGGGACTAGCGGGAGGGGTGAGCAGTTCTTC
TRBV28,few,-,TRBJ2-7,CASSLSPSPSSYEQYF,TGTGCCAGCAGTTTATCACCGAGCCCCAGCTCCTACGAGCAGTACTTC
TRBV6-5,many,-,TRBJ1-2,CASSPPGQGVYGYTF,TGTGCCAGCAGTCCCCCCGGGCAGGGCGTCTATGGCTACACCTTC
TRBV28,few,-,TRBJ2-4,CASSLFSGAKNIQYF,TGTGCCAGCAGTCTCTTCTCCGGAGCCAAAAACATTCAGTACTTC
TRBV7-6,few,TRBD1,TRBJ1-1,CASSLVSGGRLGTEAFF,TGTGCCAGCAGCTTAGTATCAGGGGGCAGATTGGGTACTGAAGCTTTCTTT
TRBV3-1,many,-,TRBJ2-7,CASSQERLVSSYEQYF,TGTGCCAGCAGCCAAGAGCGACTAGTTAGCTCCTACGAGCAGTACTTC
TRBV14,-,-,TRBJ2-1,CASSQGGLLYEQFF,TGTGCCAGCAGCCAAGGCGGCTTACTATATGAGCAGTTCTTC
TRBV3-1,-,-,TRBJ2-5,CASSQVARIETQYF,TGTGCCAGCAGCCAAGTCGCGAGGATTGAGACCCAGTACTTC
TRBV9,-,-,TRBJ2-1,CASSVGRFSFHEQFF,TGTGCCAGCAGCGTAGGGCGGTTTTCCTTCCATGAGCAGTTCTTC
TRBV20-1,-,TRBD2,TRBJ2-1,CSATQSSLAWSYNEQFF,TGCAGTGCTACCCAGTCCTCACTAGCGTGGTCCTACAATGAGCAGTTCTTC
TRBV19,once,TRBD1,TRBJ1-5,CASSVLRTGIGQPQHF,TGTGCCAGTAGTGTACTTCGGACAGGGATCGGTCAGCCCCAGCATTTT
TRBV20-1,few,-,TRBJ2-7,CSAIPPRTYEQYF,TGCAGTGCTATTCCCCCCCGAACCTACGAGCAGTACTTC
TRBV20-1,-,TRBD2,TRBJ2-1,CSAKTTSGYNEQFF,TGCAGTGCGAAAACGACTAGCGGGTACAATGAGCAGTTCTTC
TRBV24-1,few,-,TRBJ1-2,CATHSYGYTF,TGTGCCACCCACAGCTATGGCTACACCTTC
TRBV6-2/TRBV6-3,-,-,TRBJ2-5,CASSYSSGAGWETQYF,TGTGCCAGCAGTTACTCTTCCGGAGCGGGTTGGGAGACCCAGTACTTC
TRBV30,-,-,TRBJ2-7,CAWSRGAHSYEQYF,TGTGCCTGGTCTCGGGGGGCCCATTCCTACGAGCAGTACTTC
TRBV10-3,few,-,TRBJ1-4,CAISESPTVAKLFF,TGTGCCATCAGTGAGTCTCCAACAGTTGCGAAACTGTTTTTT
TRBV20-1,-,-,TRBJ1-2,CSARKRQGYGYTF,TGCAGTGCTAGAAAAAGGCAGGGCTATGGCTACACCTTC
TRBV20-1,few,TRBD2,TRBJ2-4,CSAFPGLAANEQYF,TGCAGTGCTTTCCCGGGACTAGCGGCCAATGAGCAGTACTTC
TRBV2,-,-,TRBJ2-6,CASRSSYSGANVLTF,TGTGCCAGTCGGTCCTCTTACTCTGGGGCCAACGTCCTGACTTTC
TRBV30,few,TRBD1,TRBJ1-2,CACETGNYGYTF,TGTGCCTGCGAGACAGGGAACTATGGCTACACCTTC